The 20 T cell receptor beta chains reported below all come from one sample, sequenced in a study of sequential checkpoint blockade in melanoma. Specified treatment: randomized to nivolumab then ipilimumab (arm A) or the reverse (arm B). Only in-frame clones appear in the TCRdb table, and some are missing; sequencing was by immunoSEQ multiplex PCR. Of 25,000 to 35,000 clones in the sample, roughly nine tenths were seen once. The sample consisted of CD8+ T cells sorted from blood (inferred from file names), taken from a patient given nivolumab and ipilimumab in sequence. These receptors were taken from a human donor with melanoma.

The chain recombines TRBV7-9 with TRBJ2-5; D is possibly TRBD1 (5 bases). V lost 8 bases, J lost 0 bases, and 13 bases lay in between. CDR1 is SEHNR, CDR2 FQNEAQ, per germline (reference sequence). The CDR3 has 14 residues. DNA for the CDR3: TGTGCCAGCCAAGACAGCCTGTACCAAGAGACCCAGTACTTC. Its translation is CASQDSLYQETQYF.

This clone was picked up one time. The gene calls are TRBV28 and TRBJ1-5, with D possibly matching TRBD1 (6 bases). Germline V gene sequence: CDR1 MDHEN, CDR2 SYDVKM. The V gene lost 6 bases and the J gene lost 0 bases, with 18 bases spanning the gap. There are 17 residues in the CDR3. The CDR3 DNA reads as TGTGCCAGCAGCGATCGGGGGGCGGTTGATAGCAATCAGCCCCAGCATTTT. Translating gives CASSDRGAVDSNQPQHF.

The genes are TRBV27 and TRBJ2-1, with D maybe TRBD2 (5 bases). Trimming shortened V by 4 bases and J by 1 base, and 17 bases separated the two germline ends. The CDR3 runs 17 residues. Looked up from germline, CDR1 is MNHEY and CDR2 is SMNVEV (reference sequence). DNA for the CDR3: TGTGCCAGCAGTTCCCCCCGGGGTTCTCCATCCTACAATGAGCAGTTCTTC. The encoded protein is CASSSPRGSPSYNEQFF.

The V call is TRBV28, the J call TRBJ2-2; 8 bases line up with TRBD2. The CDR3 contains 15 residues. V shed 4 bases and J 1 base; nucleotides not matched to a gene: 2. In germline, CDR1 is MDHEN, CDR2 SYDVKM. CDR3 loop: CASSSAGENTGELFF. DNA of the CDR3: TGTGCCAGCAGTTCAGCGGGAGAGAACACCGGGGAGCTGTTTTTT.

The CDR3 spells CASSRDSTYEQYF. The CDR3 DNA reads TGTGCCAGTTCCCGGGACAGCACCTACGAGCAGTACTTC. The chain employs TRBV27 and TRBJ2-7; 7 bases match TRBD1. The CDR3 consists of 13 residues. Germline CDR1 MNHEY, CDR2 SMNVEV (reference sequence). The V segment lost 9 bases and the J segment 2 bases; nucleotides outside the gene matches: 7.

The rearrangement joins TRBV7-8 to TRBJ2-1; D perhaps matches TRBD2 (6 bases). Between the trimmed V and J ends, which lost 5 bases and 0 bases, there was a span of 14 bases. The length of the CDR3 is 16 residues. Germline V gives CDR1 SGHVS, CDR2 FQNEAQ. DNA of the CDR3: TGTGCCAGCAGCCAAGAGGCGGGGAGCTCCTACAATGAGCAGTTCTTC. Amino acids: CASSQEAGSSYNEQFF.

This clone was detected only a few times. V is TRBV9 and J is TRBJ2-1; the D is unclear. Germline V gene lookup returns CDR1 SGDLS and CDR2 YYNGEE. The CDR3 extends over 14 amino acids. V shed 3 bases and J shed 9 bases, with 16 bases lying between them. CDR3 region: CASSATLTHGEQFF. CDR3 bases: TGTGCCAGCAGCGCCACCCTGACACACGGTGAGCAGTTCTTC.

The V and J genes are TRBV6-5 and TRBJ2-5; D perhaps matches TRBD1 (6 bases). V lost 6 bases and J 5 bases, leaving 16 bases between the germline ends. This CDR3 comprises 14 residues. Germline assignment: CDR1 MNHEY and CDR2 SVGAGI. The CDR3 DNA is TGTGCCAGCAGCCGTACCGGAACAGGGGAGACCCAGTACTTC. Translation: CASSRTGTGETQYF.

The chain is built from TRBV5-6 and TRBJ1-3; no clear D gene. V was trimmed by 0 bases and J by 4 bases, leaving 11 bases between them. The length of the CDR3 is 15 residues. CDR1 is SGHDT, CDR2 YYEEEE, per germline. CDR3 amino acids: CASSLGAKSGNTIYF. CDR3 DNA sequence: TGTGCCAGCAGCTTGGGAGCAAAGTCCGGAAACACCATATATTTT.

V and J are TRBV27 and TRBJ2-1, with 8 bases fitting TRBD1. The CDR3 is made up of 17 amino acids. The V segment lost 1 base and the J segment 4 bases; nucleotides outside the gene matches: 9. In germline, CDR1 is MNHEY, CDR2 SMNVEV (reference sequence). CDR3 sequence: CASSLFLQGERYNEQFF. Here the CDR3 DNA reads TGTGCCAGCAGTTTATTTTTACAGGGGGAGAGGTACAATGAGCAGTTCTTC.

The chain is built from TRBV28 and TRBJ2-5, with D maybe TRBD2 (6 bases). The CDR3 is 14 amino acids. The V and J ends lost 3 bases and 5 bases respectively, with 13 bases between them. Per germline, CDR1 MDHEN and CDR2 SYDVKM. CDR3 in amino acids: CASSFWGSGETQYF. In DNA, the CDR3 is TGTGCCAGCAGTTTTTGGGGAAGCGGGGAGACCCAGTACTTC.

The gene calls are TRBV9 and TRBJ2-5; 14 nucleotides match TRBD2. V dropped 4 bases and J dropped 5; count of bases not matched to a gene: 10. CDR3 length equals 17 residues. Germline CDR1 is SGDLS and CDR2 is YYNGEE. CDR3 sequence (DNA): TGTGCCAGCAGCCCCCAGGGACTAGCGGGAGTAAGGGAGACCCAGTACTTC. The encoded protein is CASSPQGLAGVRETQYF.

The rearrangement joins TRBV27 to TRBJ2-7; 7 bases map to TRBD1. The germline CDR1 and CDR2 sequences are MNHEY and SMNVEV (reference sequence). After removal of 3 bases from V and 3 bases from J, the junction contained 11 bases not matched to a gene. This CDR3 is built from 16 residues. In DNA form, the CDR3 reads TGTGCCAGCAGTTTTTTTTCGACAGGGTCAAACTACGAGCAGTACTTC. It is translated as CASSFFSTGSNYEQYF.

V is TRBV14 and J is TRBJ2-2, with D perhaps TRBD2 (5 bases). Germline V CDR1 and CDR2: SGHDN, FVKESK. V was clipped by 1 base and J by 3 bases, with 12 bases between them. This CDR3 is 16 amino acids long. Here the CDR3 reads CASSQGTPGYTGELFF. In nucleotides, the CDR3 is TGTGCCAGCAGCCAAGGGACTCCGGGTTACACCGGGGAGCTGTTTTTT.

About this clone itself: The same CDR3 can be traced to other DNA sequences in this sample. J is TRBJ1-5 and V is TRBV5-6; D remains unclear. CDR3 length: 14 residues. In germline, CDR1 is SGHDT, CDR2 YYEEEE. V shed 0 bases and J shed 4 bases, with 8 bases lying between them. The CDR3 region has the DNA TGTGCCAGCAGCTTGGCGGCCGGGAATCAGCCCCAGCATTTT. This gives the protein CASSLAAGNQPQHF. Looking up the rest from reference TRBV5-6 and TRBJ1-5 gives the full variable domain: DAGVTQSPTHLIKTRGQQVTLRCSPKSGHDTVSWYQQALGQGPQFIFQYYEEEERQRGNFPDRFSGHQFPNYSSELNVNALLLGDSALYLCASSLAAGNQPQHFGDGTRLSIL.

The V gene is TRBV4-1, the J gene TRBJ1-5; TRBD1 might be the D (6 bases). The V gene lost 3 bases and the J gene lost 6 bases, with 18 bases spanning the gap. The CDR3 totals 16 residues. The germline V gene has CDR1 MGHRA and CDR2 YSYEKL. The CDR3 reads CASSQPLTGMGQPQHF. CDR3 sequence (DNA): TGCGCCAGCAGCCAGCCACTTACAGGGATGGGTCAGCCCCAGCATTTT.

The chain recombines TRBV2 with TRBJ1-5; no firm D call. CDR1 and CDR2 (germline): SNHLY, FYNNEI. Trimming pared 3 bases from V and 4 bases from J, leaving 10 bases between. This CDR3 region has 14 residues. The CDR3 region has the DNA TGTGCCAGCAGTGATGGTCTAGGTAATCAGCCCCAGCATTTT. This gives the protein CASSDGLGNQPQHF.

The CDR3, as DNA: TGTGCCAGCGGCCCTGAGGGCCCCCAAGTCGATCAGCCCCAGCATTTT. It yields the protein CASGPEGPQVDQPQHF. V is TRBV27 and J is TRBJ1-5; D remains ambiguous. Germline V lookup: CDR1 MNHEY, CDR2 SMNVEV (reference sequence). Trimming removed 8 bases at V and 5 bases at J, with 22 bases between. This CDR3 comprises 16 residues.

This chain links TRBV23-1 with TRBJ2-7, with 12 positions matching TRBD1. TRBV23-1 is an ORF, and what it does is uncertain. V shed 0 bases, J shed 5 bases, and the junction held 5 bases outside the gene matches. CDR3 length equals 16 residues. CDR3 coding DNA: TGCGCCAGCAGTCAATCGGGGGACAGGGGGCAGGACGAGCAGTACGTC. It yields the protein CASSQSGDRGQDEQYV.

The chain uses TRBV9 and TRBJ2-3; 12 positions agree with TRBD2. This CDR3 comprises 16 residues. The J segment lost 5 bases and the V segment lost 1 base, leaving 5 bases of the junction unmatched. Germline V gene lookup returns CDR1 SGDLS and CDR2 YYNGEE. CDR3 residues: CASSVLAGGPIDTQYF. DNA for the CDR3: TGTGCCAGCAGCGTACTAGCGGGGGGGCCGATAGATACGCAGTATTTT.